The 8 T cell receptor beta chains listed next were all sequenced from one sample in a study of T cells after yellow fever vaccination. MiXCR was run by TCRdb on the 5' RACE reads, yielding one entry per CDR3 protein. The sample records 300,000 to 400,000 distinct CDR3 sequences, about 8.7% being singletons. The material was PBMCs, obtained on the day of the first yellow fever vaccination. The receptors were sampled from a man between 18 and 35 years old who received the YFV17D yellow fever vaccine.

This clonotype was picked up a small number of times. DNA for the CDR3: TGTGCCAGCTCACCACCGAACACCAACCGTGACTCTGGAAACACCATATATTTT. It encodes CASSPPNTNRDSGNTIYF. The V gene is TRBV18, the J gene TRBJ1-3; unclear D gene. Germline CDR1 and CDR2: KGHSH and LQKENI. This CDR3 has 18 amino acids. Trimming took 0 bases from V and 0 from J, leaving 15 bases between them.

Points on this clonotype: At one end the junction does not follow the germline gene, possibly because of a read error. The chain recombines TRBV4-1 with TRBJ2-1; 13 bases line up with TRBD2. The CDR3 length is 15 residues. From germline, CDR1 is MGHRA and CDR2 YSYEKL. CDR3 residues: CASRSGLAGNNVQFF. The CDR3 bases are TGCGCCAGCAGATCGGGACTAGCGGGGAACAATGTGCAGTTCTTC.

J is TRBJ2-3 and V is TRBV27, with no clear D. Germline V gene sequence: CDR1 MNHEY, CDR2 SMNVEV (reference sequence). V was trimmed by 4 bases and J by 1 base, leaving 9 bases between them. This CDR3 contains 14 residues. Here the CDR3 reads CASSSGWGTDTQYF. CDR3 bases: TGTGCCAGCAGTTCAGGATGGGGCACAGATACGCAGTATTTT.

V and J are TRBV28 and TRBJ2-7; D assignment may be TRBD1 or TRBD2 (5 bases each). Germline V gene sequence: CDR1 MDHEN, CDR2 SYDVKM. The CDR3 length is 15 residues. V lost 2 bases, J lost 8 bases, and 19 bases lay in between. This chain's CDR3 is CASSLGSGRSLKQYV. For the CDR3, the DNA is TGTGCCAGCAGTTTAGGGTCGGGACGGAGCCTCAAGCAGTACGTC.

The J gene is TRBJ2-2, the V gene TRBV4-3; weak D call: TRBD1 (6 bases). V lost 1 base and J 7 bases, leaving 10 bases between the germline ends. CDR1 is LGHNA, CDR2 YSLEER, per germline. The CDR3 covers 14 residues. The CDR3 loop is CASSQGRGGGELFF. Here the CDR3 DNA reads TGCGCCAGCAGCCAAGGCAGGGGCGGCGGGGAGCTGTTTTTT.

The chain links TRBV5-1 to TRBJ2-7; a weak D match, TRBD1 (6 bases). Between the trimmed V and J ends, which lost 3 bases and 4 bases, there was a span of 17 bases. CDR1 SGHRS and CDR2 YFSETQ come from the germline V gene. This CDR3 comprises 15 residues. The CDR3 here is CASSYISGTRYEQYF. CDR3 DNA sequence: TGCGCCAGCAGCTATATCTCGGGGACACGGTACGAGCAGTACTTC.

This clonotype was detected ten times or more. The chain joins TRBV12-3 or TRBV12-4 to TRBJ2-7; no firm D call. The CDR3 extends over 15 amino acids. The ends were cut back, 3 bases at V and 0 bases at J, with 12 bases in the middle. Here the CDR3 DNA reads TGTGCCAGCAGTTTCGAGCTTATGAGCTCCTACGAGCAGTACTTC. Protein: CASSFELMSSYEQYF.

The chain links TRBV29-1 to TRBJ2-3, with 7 bases matching TRBD2. The germline V gene has CDR1 SQVTM and CDR2 ANQGSEA. This CDR3 contains 15 residues. Trimming at V came to 0 bases and at J to 8 bases, leaving 11 bases not matched to a gene. For the CDR3, the DNA is TGCAGCGTTGAAGAAGCGAGCGGGGTAGGTGGTACGCAGTATTTT. Translating it yields CSVEEASGVGGTQYF.